This TCR beta chain came from a study of Ad26.COV2.S vaccination and SARS-CoV-2 variants. Overall study context: Each vaccinee took Ad26.COV2.S intramuscularly, once or twice 56 days apart. Notes on the study in general: Measures of TCR breadth and depth may have fallen short of total T cell responses.

The germline gives CDR1 SQVTM, CDR2 ANQGSEA. The V gene lost 3 bases and the J gene lost 0 bases, with 6 bases spanning the gap. The CDR3 runs 12 residues. Noted treatment: about 20 received Ad26.COV2.S at low or high dose, single or two shots; about 5 received placebo; per-sample allocation not given. All samples were drawn on day 63, counting from the first vaccine or placebo injection. On this clone: The antigen remains unidentified. Other DNA sequences of this sample code for an identical CDR3.

The data were produced by immunoSEQ multiplex PCR, yet TCRdb's version contains in-frame clones alone and is incomplete. The repertoire includes 380,000 or so clones, 83% of them detected once, and just under 7.5% sits in the top ten. The sample here was peripheral blood, taken in a trial of Ad26.COV2.S vaccine versus placebo. The chain recombines TRBV29-1 with TRBJ2-7, with D hard to call. The sequence derives from a person between 18 and 65 years old who received the Ad26.COV2.S COVID-19 vaccine or a placebo. Written as DNA, the CDR3 is TGCAGCGTTGATGGGGACTCCTACGAGCAGTACTTC. This gives the protein CSVDGDSYEQYF.